This T cell receptor (beta chain) was identified in a study of cytomegalovirus exposure and HLA in healthy donors. About the research overall: Among some 400 genotyped donors, around 77% fell in the Caucasian-associated ancestry cluster. Whole-study results and caveats: With DRB1 most and HLA-C fewest, TCR association rates differed between HLA loci in a later analysis. One cluster of highly shared sequence variants probably arose as a sequencing artifact.

Of note for this clone: Its antigen is still unknown.

The PCR used 60 Vbeta and 13 Jbeta primers. The assay was immunoSEQ multiplex PCR, and TCRdb's table has in-frame clones only and misses some. The sample includes about 160,000 clones, approximately 78% of them seen just once. CDR3 size: 13 residues. J gave up 4 bases and V 1 base, and 0 bases lay outside the gene matches. Germline V CDR1 and CDR2: SNHLY, FYNNEI. The sample was PBMCs. The rearrangement uses TRBV2 and TRBJ1-2; 7 bases are a match to TRBD1. This receptor was obtained from a girl aged 2 to 9 in good health and CMV-seropositive. The chain's CDR3 is CASSEDRGYGYTF. The CDR3 DNA reads as TGTGCCAGCAGTGAAGACAGGGGCTATGGCTACACCTTC.